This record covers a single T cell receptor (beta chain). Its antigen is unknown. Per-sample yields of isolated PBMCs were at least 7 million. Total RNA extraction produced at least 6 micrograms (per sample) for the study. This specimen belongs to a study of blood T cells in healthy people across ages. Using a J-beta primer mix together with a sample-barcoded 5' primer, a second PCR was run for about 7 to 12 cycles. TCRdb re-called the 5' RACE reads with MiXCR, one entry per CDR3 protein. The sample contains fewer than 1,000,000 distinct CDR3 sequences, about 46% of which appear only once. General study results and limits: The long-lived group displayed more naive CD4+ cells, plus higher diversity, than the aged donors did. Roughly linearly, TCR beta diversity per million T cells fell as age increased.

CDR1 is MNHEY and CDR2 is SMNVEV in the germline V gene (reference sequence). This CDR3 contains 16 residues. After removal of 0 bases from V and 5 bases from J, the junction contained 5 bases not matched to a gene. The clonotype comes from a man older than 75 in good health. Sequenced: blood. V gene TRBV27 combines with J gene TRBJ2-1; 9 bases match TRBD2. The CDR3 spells CASSLSYSGSDNEQFF. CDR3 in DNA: TGTGCCAGCAGTTTATCTTATAGCGGGAGTGACAATGAGCAGTTCTTC.